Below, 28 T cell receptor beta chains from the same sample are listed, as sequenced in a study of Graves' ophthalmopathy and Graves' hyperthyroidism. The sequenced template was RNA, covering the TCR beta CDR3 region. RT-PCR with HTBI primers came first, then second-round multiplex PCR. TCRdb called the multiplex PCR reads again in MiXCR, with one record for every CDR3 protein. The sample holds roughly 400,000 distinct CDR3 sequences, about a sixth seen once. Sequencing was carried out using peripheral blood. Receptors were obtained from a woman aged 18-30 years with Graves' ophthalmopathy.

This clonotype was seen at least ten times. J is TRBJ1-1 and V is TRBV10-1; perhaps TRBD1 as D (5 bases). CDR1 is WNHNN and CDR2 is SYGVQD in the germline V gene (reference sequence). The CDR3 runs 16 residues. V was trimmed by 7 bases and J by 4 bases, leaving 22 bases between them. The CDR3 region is CASTPGPLLAATEAFF. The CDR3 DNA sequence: TGCGCCAGCACCCCGGGACCCCTCCTGGCGGCCACTGAAGCTTTCTTT.

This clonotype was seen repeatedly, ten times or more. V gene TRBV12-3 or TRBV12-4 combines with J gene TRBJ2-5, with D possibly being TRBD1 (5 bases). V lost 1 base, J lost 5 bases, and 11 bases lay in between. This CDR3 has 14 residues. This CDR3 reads CASSLGGRIETQYF. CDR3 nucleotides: TGTGCCAGCAGTTTAGGGGGCAGAATCGAGACCCAGTACTTC.

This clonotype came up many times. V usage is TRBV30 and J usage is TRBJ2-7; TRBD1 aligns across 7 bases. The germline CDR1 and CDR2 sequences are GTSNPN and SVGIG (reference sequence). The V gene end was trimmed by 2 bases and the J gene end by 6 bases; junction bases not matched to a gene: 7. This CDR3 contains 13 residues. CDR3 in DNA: TGTGCCTGGAGTACCCCGACAGGGATCGAGCAGTACTTC. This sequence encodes CAWSTPTGIEQYF.

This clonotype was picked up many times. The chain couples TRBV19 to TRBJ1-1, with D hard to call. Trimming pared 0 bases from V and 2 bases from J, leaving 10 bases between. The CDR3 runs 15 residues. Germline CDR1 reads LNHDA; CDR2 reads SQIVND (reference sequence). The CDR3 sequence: CASSIDNRGNTEAFF. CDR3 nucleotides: TGTGCCAGTAGTATAGACAACCGAGGAAACACTGAAGCTTTCTTT.

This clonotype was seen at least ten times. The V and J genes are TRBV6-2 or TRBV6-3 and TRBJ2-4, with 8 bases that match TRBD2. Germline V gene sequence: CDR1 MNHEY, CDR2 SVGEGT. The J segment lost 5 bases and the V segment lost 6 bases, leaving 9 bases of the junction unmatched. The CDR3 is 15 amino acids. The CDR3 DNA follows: TGTGCCAGCAGGAAATCCGGGACTAGGGAAAACATTCAGTACTTC. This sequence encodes CASRKSGTRENIQYF.

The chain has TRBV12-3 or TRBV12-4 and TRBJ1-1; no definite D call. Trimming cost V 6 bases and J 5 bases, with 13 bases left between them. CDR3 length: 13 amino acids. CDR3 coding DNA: TGTGCCAGCAGGGTCGGACCTGGGACTGAAGCTTTCTTT. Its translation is CASRVGPGTEAFF.

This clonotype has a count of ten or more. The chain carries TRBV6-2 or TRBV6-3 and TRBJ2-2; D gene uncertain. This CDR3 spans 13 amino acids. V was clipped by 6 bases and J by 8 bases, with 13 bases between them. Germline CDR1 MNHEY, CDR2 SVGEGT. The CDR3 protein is CASSNPFPGELFF. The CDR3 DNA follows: TGTGCCAGCAGCAACCCGTTCCCTGGGGAGCTGTTTTTT.

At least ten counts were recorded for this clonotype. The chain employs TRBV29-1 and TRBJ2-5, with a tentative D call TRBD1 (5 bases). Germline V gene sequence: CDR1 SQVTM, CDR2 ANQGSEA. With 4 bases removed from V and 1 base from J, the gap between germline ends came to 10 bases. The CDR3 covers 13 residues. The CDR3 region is CSVGGRLQETQYF. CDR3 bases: TGCAGCGTTGGGGGCAGACTCCAAGAGACCCAGTACTTC.

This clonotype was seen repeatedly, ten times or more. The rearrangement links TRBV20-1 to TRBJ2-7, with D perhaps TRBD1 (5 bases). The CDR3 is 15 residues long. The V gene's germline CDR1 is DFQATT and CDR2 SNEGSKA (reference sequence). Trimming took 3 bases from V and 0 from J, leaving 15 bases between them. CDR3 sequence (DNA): TGCAGTGCTAGTCCACAAAGGACAAGCTCCTACGAGCAGTACTTC. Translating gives CSASPQRTSSYEQYF.

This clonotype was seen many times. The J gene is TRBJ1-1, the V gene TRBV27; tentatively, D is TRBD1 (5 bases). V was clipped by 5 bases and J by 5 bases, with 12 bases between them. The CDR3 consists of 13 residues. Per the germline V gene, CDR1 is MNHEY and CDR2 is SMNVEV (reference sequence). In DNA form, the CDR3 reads TGTGCCAGCAGTACATCAGGGTGGACTGAAGCTTTCTTT. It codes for CASSTSGWTEAFF.

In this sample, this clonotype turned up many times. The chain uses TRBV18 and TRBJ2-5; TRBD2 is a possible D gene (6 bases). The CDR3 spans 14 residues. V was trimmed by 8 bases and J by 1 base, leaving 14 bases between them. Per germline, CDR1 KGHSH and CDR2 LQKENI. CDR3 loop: CASLGGSGQETQYF. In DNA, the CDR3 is TGTGCCAGCCTCGGGGGAAGCGGCCAAGAGACCCAGTACTTC. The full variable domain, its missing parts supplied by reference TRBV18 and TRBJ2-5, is NAGVMQNPRHLVRRRGQEARLRCSPMKGHSHVYWYRQLPEEGLKFMVYLQKENIIDESGMPKERFSAEFPKEGPSILRIQQVVRGDSAAYFCASLGGSGQETQYFGPGTRLLVL.

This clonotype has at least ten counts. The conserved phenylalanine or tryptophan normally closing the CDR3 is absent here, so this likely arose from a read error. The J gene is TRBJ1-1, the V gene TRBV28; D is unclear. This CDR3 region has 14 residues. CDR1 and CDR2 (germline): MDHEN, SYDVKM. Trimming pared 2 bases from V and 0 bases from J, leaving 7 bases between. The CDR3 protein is CASSLVQLNTEAFL. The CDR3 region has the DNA TGTGCCAGCAGTTTAGTACAGTTGAACACTGAAGCTTTCCTT.

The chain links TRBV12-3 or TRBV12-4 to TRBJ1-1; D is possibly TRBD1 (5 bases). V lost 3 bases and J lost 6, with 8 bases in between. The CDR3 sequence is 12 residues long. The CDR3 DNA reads TGTGCCAGCAGTTTCTCCAGGGCTGAAGCTTTCTTT. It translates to CASSFSRAEAFF.

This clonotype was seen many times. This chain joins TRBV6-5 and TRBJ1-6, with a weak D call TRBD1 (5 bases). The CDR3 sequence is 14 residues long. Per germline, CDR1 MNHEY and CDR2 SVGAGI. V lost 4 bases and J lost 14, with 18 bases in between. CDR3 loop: CASSFAHPTAALHF. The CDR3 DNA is TGTGCCAGCAGTTTCGCTCATCCGACAGCGGCCCTCCACTTT.

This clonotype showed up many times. The CDR3 is CASSQTGGVSTEAFF. CDR3 in DNA: TGTGCCAGCAGTCAAACCGGGGGGGTCAGCACTGAAGCTTTCTTT. The J gene is TRBJ1-1, the V gene TRBV28; TRBD1 is a possible D gene (5 bases). With 5 bases removed from V and 4 bases from J, the gap between germline ends came to 17 bases. The CDR3 contains 15 residues. Looked up from germline, CDR1 is MDHEN and CDR2 is SYDVKM. Looking up the rest from reference TRBV28 and TRBJ1-1 gives the full variable domain: DVKVTQSSRYLVKRTGEKVFLECVQDMDHENMFWYRQDPGLGLRLIYFSYDVKMKEKGDIPEGYSVSREKKERFSLILESASTNQTSMYLCASSQTGGVSTEAFFGQGTRLTVV.

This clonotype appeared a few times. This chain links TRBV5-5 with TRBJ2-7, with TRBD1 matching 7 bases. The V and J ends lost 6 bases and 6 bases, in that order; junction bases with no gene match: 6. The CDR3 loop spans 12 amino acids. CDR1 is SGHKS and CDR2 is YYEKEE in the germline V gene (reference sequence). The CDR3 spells CASTQTGFEQYF. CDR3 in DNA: TGTGCCAGCACCCAGACAGGGTTCGAGCAGTACTTC.

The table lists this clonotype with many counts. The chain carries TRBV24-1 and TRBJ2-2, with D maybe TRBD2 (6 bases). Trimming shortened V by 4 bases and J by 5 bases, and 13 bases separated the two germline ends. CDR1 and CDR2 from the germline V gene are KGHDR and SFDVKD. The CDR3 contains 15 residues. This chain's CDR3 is CATSEPEAGTGELFF. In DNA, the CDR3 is TGTGCCACCAGTGAACCAGAAGCGGGTACCGGGGAGCTGTTTTTT.

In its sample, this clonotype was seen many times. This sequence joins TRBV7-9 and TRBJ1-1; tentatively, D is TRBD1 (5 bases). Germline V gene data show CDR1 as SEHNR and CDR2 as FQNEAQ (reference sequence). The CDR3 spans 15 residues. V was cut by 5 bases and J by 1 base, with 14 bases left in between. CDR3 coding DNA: TGTGCCAGCAGCCATACAGGACTCTCGAACACTGAAGCTTTCTTT. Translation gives CASSHTGLSNTEAFF.

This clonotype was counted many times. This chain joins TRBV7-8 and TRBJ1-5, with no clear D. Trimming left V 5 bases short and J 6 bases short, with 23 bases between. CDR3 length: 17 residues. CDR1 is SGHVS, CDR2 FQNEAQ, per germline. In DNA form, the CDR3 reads TGTGCCAGCAGCCCTGCGGTTGATGGAGGACTGGGTCAGCCCCAGCATTTT. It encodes CASSPAVDGGLGQPQHF.

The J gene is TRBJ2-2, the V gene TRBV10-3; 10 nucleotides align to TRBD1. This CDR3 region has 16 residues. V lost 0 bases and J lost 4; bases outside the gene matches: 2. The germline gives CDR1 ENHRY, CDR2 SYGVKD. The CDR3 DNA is TGTGCCATCAGTGAGTCGAGACAGGGGGCCACCGGGGAGCTGTTTTTT. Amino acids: CAISESRQGATGELFF.

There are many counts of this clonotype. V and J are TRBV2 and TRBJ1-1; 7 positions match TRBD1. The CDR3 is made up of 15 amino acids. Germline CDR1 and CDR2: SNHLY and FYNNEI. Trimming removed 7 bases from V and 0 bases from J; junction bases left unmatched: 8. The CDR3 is CASIRGRGMNTEAFF. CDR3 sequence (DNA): TGTGCCAGCATAAGGGGGCGCGGGATGAACACTGAAGCTTTCTTT.

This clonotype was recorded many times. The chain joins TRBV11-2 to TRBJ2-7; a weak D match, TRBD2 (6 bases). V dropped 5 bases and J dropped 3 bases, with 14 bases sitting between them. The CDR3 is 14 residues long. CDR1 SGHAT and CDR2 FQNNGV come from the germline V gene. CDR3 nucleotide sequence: TGTGCCAGCAGCGTCCGGGACTTGCTCTACGAGCAGTACTTC. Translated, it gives CASSVRDLLYEQYF.

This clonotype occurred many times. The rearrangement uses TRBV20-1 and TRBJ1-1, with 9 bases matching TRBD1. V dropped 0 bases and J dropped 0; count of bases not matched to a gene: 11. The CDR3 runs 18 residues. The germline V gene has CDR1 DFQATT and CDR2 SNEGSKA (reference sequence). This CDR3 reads CSARERYRGRVMNTEAFF. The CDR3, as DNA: TGCAGTGCTAGAGAGCGGTACAGGGGGCGGGTCATGAACACTGAAGCTTTCTTT.

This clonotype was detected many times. The CDR3 here is CASSAYQEQYF. The CDR3 bases are TGTGCCAGCAGTGCGTATCAAGAGCAGTACTTC. V is TRBV25-1 and J is TRBJ2-7; D ambiguous. Trimming left V 4 bases short and J 7 bases short, with 8 bases between. This CDR3 is 11 amino acids long. Germline loops: CDR1 MGHDK, CDR2 SYGVNS.

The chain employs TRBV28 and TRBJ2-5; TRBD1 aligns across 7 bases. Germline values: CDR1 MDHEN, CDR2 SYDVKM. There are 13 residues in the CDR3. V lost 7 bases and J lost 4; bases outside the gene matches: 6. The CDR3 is CASTTTGRETQYF. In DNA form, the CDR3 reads TGTGCCAGCACCACGACAGGGAGAGAGACCCAGTACTTC.

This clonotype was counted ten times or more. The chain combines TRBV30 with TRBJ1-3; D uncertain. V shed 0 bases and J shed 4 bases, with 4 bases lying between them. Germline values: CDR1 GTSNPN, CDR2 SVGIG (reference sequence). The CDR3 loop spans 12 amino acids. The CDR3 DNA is TGTGCCTGGAGTGTACTCGGAAACACCATATATTTT. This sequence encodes CAWSVLGNTIYF.

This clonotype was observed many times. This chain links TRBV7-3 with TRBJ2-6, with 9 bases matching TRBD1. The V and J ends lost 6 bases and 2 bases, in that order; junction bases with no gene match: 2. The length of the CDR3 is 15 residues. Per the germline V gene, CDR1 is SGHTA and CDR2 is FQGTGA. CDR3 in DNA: TGTGCCAGCAGTCGGACAGGGGCTGGGGCCAACGTCCTGACTTTC. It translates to CASSRTGAGANVLTF.

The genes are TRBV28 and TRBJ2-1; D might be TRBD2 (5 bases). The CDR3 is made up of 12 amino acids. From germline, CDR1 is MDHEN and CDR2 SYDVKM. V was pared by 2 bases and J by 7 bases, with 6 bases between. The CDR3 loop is CASSLGRNEQFF. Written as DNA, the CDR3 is TGTGCCAGCAGTTTAGGGAGAAATGAGCAGTTCTTC.